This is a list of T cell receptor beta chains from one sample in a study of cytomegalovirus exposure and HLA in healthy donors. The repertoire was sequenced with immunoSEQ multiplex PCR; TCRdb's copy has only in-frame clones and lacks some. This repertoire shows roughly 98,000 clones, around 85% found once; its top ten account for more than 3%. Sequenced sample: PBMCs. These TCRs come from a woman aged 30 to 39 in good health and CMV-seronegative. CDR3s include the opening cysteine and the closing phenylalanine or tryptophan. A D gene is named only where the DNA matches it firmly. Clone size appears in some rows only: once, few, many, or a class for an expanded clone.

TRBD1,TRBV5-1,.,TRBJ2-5,TGCGCCAGCAGCTTTATCGGGACAGAACAAGAGACCCAGTACTTC,CASSFIGTEQETQYF
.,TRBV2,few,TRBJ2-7,TGTGCCAGCAGTCCCCTCTACGAGCAGTACTTC,CASSPLYEQYF
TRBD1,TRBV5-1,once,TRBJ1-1,TGCGCCAGCAGCTTGGGGGGACAGTACGAAGCTTTCTTT,CASSLGGQYEAFF
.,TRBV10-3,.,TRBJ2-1,TGTGCCATCAGTGATTCCAACAGTGATGAGCAGTTCTTC,CAISDSNSDEQFF
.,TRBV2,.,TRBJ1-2,TGTGCCAGCAGTGGAGGGTACTATGGCTACACCTTC,CASSGGYYGYTF
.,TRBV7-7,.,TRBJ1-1,TGTGCCAGCAGCTTAGACAGGGACACTGAAGCTTTCTTT,CASSLDRDTEAFF
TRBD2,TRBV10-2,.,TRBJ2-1,TGCGCCAGTGAAGCGGGAGGGGAGCAGTTCTTC,CASEAGGEQFF
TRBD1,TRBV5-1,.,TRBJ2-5,TGCGCCAGCAGAGCCTCAGGGGGACAAGAGACCCAGTACTTC,CASRASGGQETQYF
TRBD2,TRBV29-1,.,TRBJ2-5,TGCAGCGTATGGAGAGCGGGATTTAAAGAGACCCAGTACTTC,CSVWRAGFKETQYF
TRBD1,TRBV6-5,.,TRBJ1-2,TGTGCCAGCAGTCGGGACAGTGATAGGGGCTACACCTTC,CASSRDSDRGYTF
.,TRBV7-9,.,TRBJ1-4,TGTGCCAGCAGCTTCAAACTTGCAACTAATGAAAAACTGTTTTTT,CASSFKLATNEKLFF
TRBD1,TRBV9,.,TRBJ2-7,TGTGCCAGCAGCGCCCGACAGGGGTTAGGCGAGCAGTACTTC,CASSARQGLGEQYF
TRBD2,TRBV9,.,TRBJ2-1,TGTGCCAGCAGCGTAGTTGGACTAGGGAATGAGCAGTTCTTC,CASSVVGLGNEQFF
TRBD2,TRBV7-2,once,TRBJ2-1,TGTGCCAGCAGCTCCGGACTAGCGGGCCTCTCCTACAATGAGCAGTTCTTC,CASSSGLAGLSYNEQFF
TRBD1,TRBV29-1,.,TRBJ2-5,TGCAGCGCCCCGGGACAGGGTAATACGGAGACCCAGTACTTC,CSAPGQGNTETQYF
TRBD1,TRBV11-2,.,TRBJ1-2,TGTGCCAGCAGCTTAGTTGAGGGGGCCTATGGCTACACCTTC,CASSLVEGAYGYTF
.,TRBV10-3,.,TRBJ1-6,TGTGCCATCAGTGAGTCGAAGGTTTTGAGGGATTCACCCCTCCACTTT,CAISESKVLRDSPLHF
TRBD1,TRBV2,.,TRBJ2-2,TGTGCCAGCAGTGCACAGGGGGCGTCGAACACCGGGGAGCTGTTTTTT,CASSAQGASNTGELFF
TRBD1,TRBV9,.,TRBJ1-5,TGTGCCAGCAGCGTCGGACAGGCCCCGAGGCAGCCCCAGCATTTT,CASSVGQAPRQPQHF
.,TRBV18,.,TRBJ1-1,TGTGCCAGCTCACAGCTAGGCTGGACTGAAGCTTTCTTT,CASSQLGWTEAFF
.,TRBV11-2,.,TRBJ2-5,TGTGCCAGCAGCTTCGGCAGGGCCGGAGAGACCCAGTACTTC,CASSFGRAGETQYF
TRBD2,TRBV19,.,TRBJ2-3,TGTGCCAGTAATGGCGCTCGGACTAGCGGGAGAGAAGGGACAGATACGCAGTATTTT,CASNGARTSGREGTDTQYF
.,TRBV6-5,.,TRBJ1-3,TGTGCCAGCAGTTACCTCTTCGGACTCTCTGGAAACACCATATATTTT,CASSYLFGLSGNTIYF
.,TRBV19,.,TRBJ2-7,TGTGCCAGTAGTATACAAAGCGCGGCAGGGGTTTACGAGCAGTACTTC,CASSIQSAAGVYEQYF
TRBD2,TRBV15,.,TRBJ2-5,TGTGCCACCAGCAGAGGCAGCGGGGCGTACCAAGAGACCCAGTACTTC,CATSRGSGAYQETQYF
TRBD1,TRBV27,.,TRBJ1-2,TGTGCCACCGCTCAGGACAGGGGTTATGGCTACACCTTC,CATAQDRGYGYTF
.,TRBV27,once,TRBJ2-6,TGTGCCAGCAGCCTACAGGGCTCTGGGGCCAACGTCCTGACTTTC,CASSLQGSGANVLTF
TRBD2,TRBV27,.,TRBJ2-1,TGTGCCAGCAGCGGCCCCGGGAGGTCCCAGTTCTTC,CASSGPGRSQFF
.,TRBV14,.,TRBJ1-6,TGTGCCAGCAGCCAAGATCTAAATTCACCCCTCCACTTT,CASSQDLNSPLHF
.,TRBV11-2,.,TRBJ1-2,TGTGCCAGCAGCTTAGATTATGGGCGCTACACCTTC,CASSLDYGRYTF
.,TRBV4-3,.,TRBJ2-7,TGCGCCAGCAGCCAAGGGCAGGAGGGGTCCTACGAGCAGTACTTC,CASSQGQEGSYEQYF
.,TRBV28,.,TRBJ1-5,TGTGCCAGCAGTTTAGGGCGGGGCAATCAGCCCCAGCATTTT,CASSLGRGNQPQHF
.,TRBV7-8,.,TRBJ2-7,TGTGCCAGCAGCTTATTATATGGGAGGGGGTTACGGTCCTACGAGCAGTACTTC,CASSLLYGRGLRSYEQYF
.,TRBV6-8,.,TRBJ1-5,TGTGCCAGCAGTTATGGTGGGGGACTGGGGCACAATCAGCCCCAGCATTTT,CASSYGGGLGHNQPQHF
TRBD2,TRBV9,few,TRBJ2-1,TGTGCCAGCAGCGTACTAGCGGGGGGACGGGGCGATGAGCAGTTCTTC,CASSVLAGGRGDEQFF
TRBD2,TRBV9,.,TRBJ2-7,TGTGCCAGCAGCCTAGGGACTAGCGGTACCTACGAGCAGTACTTC,CASSLGTSGTYEQYF
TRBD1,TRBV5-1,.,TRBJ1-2,TGCGCCAGCAGCAGAGATATCGGACAGGGATTGGTTTACTATGGCTACACCTTC,CASSRDIGQGLVYYGYTF
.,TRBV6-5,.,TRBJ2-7,TGTGCCAGCAGTTACTCGGTCGCAGAAGCCTACGAGCAGTACTTC,CASSYSVAEAYEQYF
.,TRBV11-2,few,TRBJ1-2,TGTGCCAGCAGTCCCGGCCGGGGGGGAGACTATGGCTACACCTTC,CASSPGRGGDYGYTF
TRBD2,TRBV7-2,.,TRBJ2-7,TGTGCCAGCAGCGCAACAATCGGGACTAGCGGATACGAGCAGTACTTC,CASSATIGTSGYEQYF
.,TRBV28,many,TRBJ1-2,TGTGCCAGCAGTATTCCAGGGTTGGCAAACTATGGCTACACCTTC,CASSIPGLANYGYTF
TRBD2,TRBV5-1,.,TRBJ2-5,TGCGCCAGCAGCCCGCTCGAGCGGGGCCCCCAAGAGACCCAGTACTTC,CASSPLERGPQETQYF
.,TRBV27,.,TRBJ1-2,TGTGCCAGCAGTTTAACTGGAGCCTATGGCTACACCTTC,CASSLTGAYGYTF
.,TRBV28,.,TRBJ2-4,TGTGCCGCAGGGTACGGAAACATTCAGTACTTC,CAAGYGNIQYF
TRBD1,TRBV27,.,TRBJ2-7,TGTGCCAGCAGGGCTGGGGGACAGAACTCCTTCTCCTACGAGCAGTACTTC,CASRAGGQNSFSYEQYF
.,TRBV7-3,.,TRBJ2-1,TGTGCCAGCAGCTTAAGACACGCACAACACAATGAGCAGTTCTTC,CASSLRHAQHNEQFF
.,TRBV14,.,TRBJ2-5,TGTGCCAGCAGACCCTCTTTTACGGGACTGCGGGTCGAGACCCAGTACTTC,CASRPSFTGLRVETQYF
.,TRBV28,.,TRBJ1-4,TGTGCCAGCAGTTTATGGAGGGCAACTAATGAAAAACTGTTTTTT,CASSLWRATNEKLFF
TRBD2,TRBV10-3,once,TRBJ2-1,TGTGCCGCCCAGGTTGTAGCGGGGCCCTACAATGAGCAGTTCTTC,CAAQVVAGPYNEQFF
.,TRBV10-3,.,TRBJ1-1,TGTGCCATCCTCACGGAGGGAGCCACTGAAGCTTTCTTT,CAILTEGATEAFF
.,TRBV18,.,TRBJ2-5,TGTGCCAGCTCACAAGGCAGGGGAAGCCAAGAGACCCAGTACTTC,CASSQGRGSQETQYF
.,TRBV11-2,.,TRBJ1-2,TGTGCCAGCAGCCACACAGCAAACTATGGCTACACCTTC,CASSHTANYGYTF
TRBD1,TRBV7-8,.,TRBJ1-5,TGTGCCAGCAGCAGGGGGGACAGCTATAGCAATCAGCCCCAGCATTTT,CASSRGDSYSNQPQHF
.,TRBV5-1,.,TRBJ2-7,TGCGCCAGCAGCAGAACAGGATTGAGTTACGAGCAGTACTTC,CASSRTGLSYEQYF
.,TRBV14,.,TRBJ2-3,TGTGCCAGCAGCCAACTAGCGTACACAGATACGCAGTATTTT,CASSQLAYTDTQYF
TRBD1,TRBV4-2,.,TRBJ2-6,TGTGCCAGCAGCCTGACGACAGGGATGGGCTCTGGGGCCAACGTCCTGACTTTC,CASSLTTGMGSGANVLTF